These 3 T cell receptor beta chains came from one sample sequenced in a study of T cells in women clearing cervical HPV infection. Assay: immunoSEQ multiplex PCR; the TCRdb copy retains only in-frame clones and omits some. The sample is made up of approximately 39,000 clones, and the top ten hold 3.5% to 4.5% of it. Sequences were obtained from blood buffy coat. The source of these receptors is a woman aged 18-70 years with a cervical HPV16 infection that either progressed to CIN3+ or cleared (not recorded which).

Comment on this clone: The read ends 3 residues early relative to the CDR3; the germline J gene fills the gap. This chain links TRBV5-4 with TRBJ1-2; possible D gene TRBD1, 6 bases. CDR3 size: 15 residues. V was shortened by 5 bases and J by 3 bases, with 17 bases between the two germline ends. Germline values: CDR1 SGHNT, CDR2 YYREEE (reference sequence). The sequenced part of the CDR3 DNA is TGTGCCAGCAGAGCTGAGGGGGAAAGGGACTATGGC. It encodes CASRAEGERDYG. In full, the CDR3 is CASRAEGERDYGYTF.

Concerning this clone: Sequencing ends 3 residues short of the CDR3 end; the germline J gene provides the rest. V usage is TRBV6-2 or TRBV6-3 and J usage is TRBJ2-7, with 7 bases aligning to TRBD1. V dropped 10 bases and J dropped 6; count of bases not matched to a gene: 15. From germline, CDR1 is MNHEY and CDR2 SVGEGT. CDR3 length: 14 residues. CDR3 DNA, as far as it was read: TGTGCCACCCGAGCCGGGACAGAGTCATCCGAG. Amino acids: CATRAGTESSE. The whole CDR3 is CATRAGTESSEQYF.

As regards this clone: Sequencing ends 3 residues short of the CDR3 end; the germline J gene provides the rest. The chain joins TRBV6-4 to TRBJ2-1; D is unresolved. The CDR3 sequence is 13 residues long. CDR1 MRHNA and CDR2 SNTAGT come from the germline V gene. V dropped 6 bases and J dropped 9 bases, with 15 bases sitting between them. CDR3 protein: CASSLRWRGEQFF. Partial CDR3 DNA: TGTGCCAGCAGCCTCCGGTGGCGCGGTGAG.